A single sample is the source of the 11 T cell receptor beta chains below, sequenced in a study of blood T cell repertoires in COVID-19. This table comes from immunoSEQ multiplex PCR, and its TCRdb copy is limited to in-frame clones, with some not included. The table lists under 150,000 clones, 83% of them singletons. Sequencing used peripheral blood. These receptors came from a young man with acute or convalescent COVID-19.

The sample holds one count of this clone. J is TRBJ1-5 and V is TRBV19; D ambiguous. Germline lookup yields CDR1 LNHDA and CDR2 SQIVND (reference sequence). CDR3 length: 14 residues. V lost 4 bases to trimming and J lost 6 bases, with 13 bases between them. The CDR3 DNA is TGTGCCAGTAGTACTCAGAGTTCGGGTCAGCCCCAGCATTTT. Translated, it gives CASSTQSSGQPQHF. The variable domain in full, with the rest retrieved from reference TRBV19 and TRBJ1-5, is DGGITQSPKYLFRKEGQNVTLSCEQNLNHDAMYWYRQDPGQGLRLIYYSQIVNDFQKGDIAEGYSVSREKKESFPLTVTSAQKNPTAFYLCASSTQSSGQPQHFGDGTRLSIL.

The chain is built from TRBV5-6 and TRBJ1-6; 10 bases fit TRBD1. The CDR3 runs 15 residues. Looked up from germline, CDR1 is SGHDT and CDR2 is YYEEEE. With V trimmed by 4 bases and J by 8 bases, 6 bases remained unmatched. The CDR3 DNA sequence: TGTGCCAGCAGCCCTCGGGGGACAGGGGATTCACCCCTCCACTTT. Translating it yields CASSPRGTGDSPLHF.

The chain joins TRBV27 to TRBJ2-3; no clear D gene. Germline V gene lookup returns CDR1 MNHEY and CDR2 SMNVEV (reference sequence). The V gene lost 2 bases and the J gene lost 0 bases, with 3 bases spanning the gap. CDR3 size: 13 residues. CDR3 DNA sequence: TGTGCCAGCAGTTTAGGCAGCACAGATACGCAGTATTTT. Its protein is CASSLGSTDTQYF.

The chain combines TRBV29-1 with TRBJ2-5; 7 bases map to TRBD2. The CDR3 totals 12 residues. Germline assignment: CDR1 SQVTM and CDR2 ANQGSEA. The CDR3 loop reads CSAGREPETQYF. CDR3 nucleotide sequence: TGCAGTGCAGGGAGGGAACCAGAGACCCAGTACTTC. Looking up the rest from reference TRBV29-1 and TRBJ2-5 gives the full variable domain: SAVISQKPSRDICQRGTSLTIQCQVDSQVTMMFWYRQQPGQSLTLIATANQGSEATYESGFVIDKFPISRPNLTFSTLTVSNMSPEDSSIYLCSAGREPETQYFGPGTRLLVL.

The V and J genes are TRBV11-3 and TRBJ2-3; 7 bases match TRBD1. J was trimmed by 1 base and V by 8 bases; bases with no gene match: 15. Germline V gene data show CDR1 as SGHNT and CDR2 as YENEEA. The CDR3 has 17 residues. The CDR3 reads CASSSNRGALGTDTQYF. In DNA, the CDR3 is TGTGCCAGCTCCTCGAACAGGGGAGCCCTCGGCACAGATACGCAGTATTTT.

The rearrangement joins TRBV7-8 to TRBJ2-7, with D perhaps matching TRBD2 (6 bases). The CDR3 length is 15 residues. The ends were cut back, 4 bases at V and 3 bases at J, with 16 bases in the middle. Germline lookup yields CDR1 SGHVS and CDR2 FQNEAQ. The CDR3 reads CASSSDPGLFYEQYF. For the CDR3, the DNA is TGTGCCAGCAGCTCTGACCCGGGACTTTTCTACGAGCAGTACTTC. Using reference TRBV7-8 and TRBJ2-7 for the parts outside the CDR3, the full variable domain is GAGVSQSPRYKVAKRGQDVALRCDPISGHVSLFWYQQALGQGPEFLTYFQNEAQLDKSGLPSDRFFAERPEGSVSTLKIQRTQQEDSAVYLCASSSDPGLFYEQYFGPGTRLTVT.

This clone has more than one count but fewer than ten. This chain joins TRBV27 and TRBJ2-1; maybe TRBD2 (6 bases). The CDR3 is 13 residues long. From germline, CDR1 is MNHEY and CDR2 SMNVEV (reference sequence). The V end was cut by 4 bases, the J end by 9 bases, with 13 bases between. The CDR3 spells CASSSTSLSEQFF. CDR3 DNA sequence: TGTGCCAGCAGTTCAACTAGCTTAAGTGAGCAGTTCTTC.

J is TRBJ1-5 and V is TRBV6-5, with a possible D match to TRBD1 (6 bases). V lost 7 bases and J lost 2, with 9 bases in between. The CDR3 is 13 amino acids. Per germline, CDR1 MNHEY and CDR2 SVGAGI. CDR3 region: CASKAGGNQPQHF. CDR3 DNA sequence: TGTGCCAGCAAGGCAGGGGGCAATCAGCCCCAGCATTTT.

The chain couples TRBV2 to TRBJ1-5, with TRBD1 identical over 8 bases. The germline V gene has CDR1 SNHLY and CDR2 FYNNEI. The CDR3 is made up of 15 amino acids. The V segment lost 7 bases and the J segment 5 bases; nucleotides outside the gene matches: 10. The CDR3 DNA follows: TGTGCCAGCAATGGGGGGCAGGGGGCACATCAGCCCCAGCATTTT. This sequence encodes CASNGGQGAHQPQHF.

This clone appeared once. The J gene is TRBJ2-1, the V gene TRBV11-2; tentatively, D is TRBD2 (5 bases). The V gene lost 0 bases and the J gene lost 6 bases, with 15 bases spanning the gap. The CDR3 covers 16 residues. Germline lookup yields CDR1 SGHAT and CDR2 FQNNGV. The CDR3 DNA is TGTGCCAGCAGCTTAGATTTTACTAGAATGGCCAATGAGCAGTTCTTC. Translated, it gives CASSLDFTRMANEQFF.

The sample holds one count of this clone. CDR3 sequence: CASSPLQRVETQYF. CDR3 coding DNA: TGCGCCAGCAGCCCGCTCCAGAGGGTAGAGACCCAGTACTTC. This chain connects TRBV4-1 to TRBJ2-5; possible D gene TRBD2, 5 bases. CDR1 and CDR2 from the germline V gene are MGHRA and YSYEKL. The CDR3 runs 14 residues. Deletions cut 4 bases from V and 4 bases from J, with 13 bases between.